These 22 T cell receptor beta chains came from one sample sequenced in a study of cytomegalovirus exposure and HLA in healthy donors. Profiled with immunoSEQ multiplex PCR; TCRdb holds only in-frame clones, not every one. Among under 150,000 clones listed, about 88% were seen once. What was sequenced was PBMCs. The receptors come from a man younger than 35 in good health and CMV-seropositive.

CDR3 DNA: TGTGCCAGCAGTGACCGCGAGAGGTCCGGGTACACCTTC. Translation gives CASSDRERSGYTF. The chain uses TRBV25-1 and TRBJ1-2; D not certain. The V and J ends lost 3 bases and 11 bases respectively, with 16 bases between them. This CDR3 region has 13 residues. The germline V gene has CDR1 MGHDK and CDR2 SYGVNS.

V is TRBV6-1 and J is TRBJ2-3; 7 nucleotides align to TRBD1. CDR1 MNHNS and CDR2 SASEGT come from the germline V gene. V trimming: 3 bases; J trimming: 2 bases; junction bases outside the gene matches: 2. The CDR3 length is 14 residues. CDR3 DNA: TGTGCCAGCAGTGAGGGACAGCACACAGATACGCAGTATTTT. Translated, it gives CASSEGQHTDTQYF.

This sequence joins TRBV5-1 and TRBJ2-3; 7 bases fit TRBD2. CDR1 is SGHRS and CDR2 is YFSETQ in the germline V gene. This CDR3 contains 14 residues. The V segment lost 2 bases and the J segment 3 bases; nucleotides outside the gene matches: 3. DNA of the CDR3: TGCGCCAGCAGCTTCGGGGGAGGGACAGATACGCAGTATTTT. The encoded protein is CASSFGGGTDTQYF.

V gene TRBV18 combines with J gene TRBJ1-5, with D unresolved. The CDR3 runs to 15 residues. CDR1 and CDR2 from the germline V gene are KGHSH and LQKENI. The V end was cut by 2 bases, the J end by 7 bases, with 15 bases between. The CDR3 bases are TGTGCCAGCTCACCAAACGAGGGCCCGGGGCAGCCCCAGCATTTT. It yields the protein CASSPNEGPGQPQHF.

This chain joins TRBV7-8 and TRBJ1-2, with D perhaps TRBD1 (6 bases). From germline, CDR1 is SGHVS and CDR2 FQNEAQ. Between the trimmed V and J ends, which lost 5 bases and 4 bases, there was a span of 11 bases. The CDR3 covers 13 residues. CDR3 loop: CASSRDTGYGYTF. The CDR3 DNA reads TGTGCCAGCAGCCGGGACACGGGCTATGGCTACACCTTC. The variable domain in full, with the rest retrieved from reference TRBV7-8 and TRBJ1-2, is GAGVSQSPRYKVAKRGQDVALRCDPISGHVSLFWYQQALGQGPEFLTYFQNEAQLDKSGLPSDRFFAERPEGSVSTLKIQRTQQEDSAVYLCASSRDTGYGYTFGSGTRLTVV.

CDR3 bases: TGTGCCAGTATCCCGACAGGGAACAATCAGCCCCAGCATTTT. Its translation: CASIPTGNNQPQHF. The rearrangement joins TRBV19 to TRBJ1-5; 7 nucleotides align to TRBD1. This CDR3 is 14 amino acids long. Germline lookup yields CDR1 LNHDA and CDR2 SQIVND (reference sequence). With V trimmed by 7 bases and J by 3 bases, 6 bases remained unmatched.

CDR3 protein: CSVRDRNSYEQYF. In nucleotides, the CDR3 is TGCAGCGTTAGGGACAGAAATTCCTACGAGCAGTACTTC. This chain uses TRBV29-1 with TRBJ2-7; 7 bases are a match to TRBD1. The trim removed 5 bases at V and 1 base at J, leaving 5 bases unmatched. This CDR3 region has 13 residues. Germline values: CDR1 SQVTM, CDR2 ANQGSEA.

This chain connects TRBV5-1 to TRBJ1-1; 7 positions agree with TRBD1. Germline V gene lookup returns CDR1 SGHRS and CDR2 YFSETQ. V trimming: 0 bases; J trimming: 3 bases; junction bases outside the gene matches: 8. The CDR3 spans 16 residues. CDR3 sequence: CASSLGRGPGYTEAFF. Written as DNA, the CDR3 is TGCGCCAGCAGCTTGGGGAGGGGGCCGGGGTACACTGAAGCTTTCTTT.

The J gene is TRBJ2-3, the V gene TRBV11-2; D may be TRBD2 (5 bases). The germline CDR1 and CDR2 sequences are SGHAT and FQNNGV. The V end was cut by 3 bases, the J end by 1 base, with 8 bases between. CDR3 length equals 14 residues. The CDR3 DNA follows: TGTGCCAGCAGCTTGCGAGCGGGCACAGATACGCAGTATTTT. Translation gives CASSLRAGTDTQYF.

This chain links TRBV30 with TRBJ2-7; the D is unclear. Trimming removed 4 bases from V and 0 bases from J, with 10 bases in between. Germline V gene data show CDR1 as GTSNPN and CDR2 as SVGIG (reference sequence). The CDR3 contains 13 residues. Here the CDR3 DNA reads TGTGCCTGGAACGGTCCAAGCTCCTACGAGCAGTACTTC. Its translation: CAWNGPSSYEQYF.

The rearrangement joins TRBV5-1 to TRBJ2-7; 8 bases are a match to TRBD1. In germline, CDR1 is SGHRS, CDR2 YFSETQ. Losses at the gene ends were 3 bases for V and 6 bases for J; bases not matched to a gene: 8. CDR3 length: 14 residues. The CDR3 sequence is CASSWGQGAGEQYF. The CDR3 DNA reads TGCGCCAGCAGCTGGGGGCAGGGGGCAGGCGAGCAGTACTTC. The full variable domain, in which reference TRBV5-1 and TRBJ2-7 provide the parts outside the CDR3, is KAGVTQTPRYLIKTRGQQVTLSCSPISGHRSVSWYQQTPGQGLQFLFEYFSETQRNKGNFPGRFSGRQFSNSRSEMNVSTLELGDSALYLCASSWGQGAGEQYFGPGTRLTVT.

The chain carries TRBV11-2 and TRBJ2-1, with a possible D match to TRBD1 (5 bases). V was cut by 5 bases and J by 0 bases, with 14 bases left in between. The CDR3 is 16 amino acids. CDR1 and CDR2 from the germline V gene are SGHAT and FQNNGV. In DNA form, the CDR3 reads TGTGCCAGCAGCGATCACCAGGGAACCTCCTACAATGAGCAGTTCTTC. It yields the protein CASSDHQGTSYNEQFF.

This clone was picked up many times. This sequence joins TRBV25-1 and TRBJ2-7; D gene ambiguous. Germline CDR1 reads MGHDK; CDR2 reads SYGVNS. The CDR3 totals 13 residues. V dropped 2 bases and J dropped 6 bases, with 11 bases sitting between them. The CDR3 nucleotides read TGTGCCAGCAGTGAACAAATCAACTCCGAGCAGTACTTC. The encoded protein is CASSEQINSEQYF.

This chain connects TRBV2 to TRBJ2-6; D possibly corresponds to TRBD2 (5 bases). Germline lookup yields CDR1 SNHLY and CDR2 FYNNEI. The CDR3 contains 17 residues. V shed 6 bases and J shed 1 base, with 16 bases lying between them. The DNA for the CDR3 is TGTGCCAGCAGCCTTCTAGGACTTAAGTCTGGGGCCAACGTCCTGACTTTC. This translates into CASSLLGLKSGANVLTF.

By share of the sample, this clone is medium-sized (0.01 to 0.1%). The gene calls are TRBV30 and TRBJ1-5; the match to TRBD1 covers 10 bases. The CDR3 is 11 residues long. Germline-derived CDR1 and CDR2 are GTSNPN and SVGIG (reference sequence). Unmatched junction bases numbered 3, after V lost 5 bases and J lost 11 bases. This chain's CDR3 is CAWGDRGTQHF. DNA of the CDR3: TGTGCCTGGGGGGACAGGGGAACCCAGCATTTT. Based on the CDR3 plus reference TRBV30 and TRBJ1-5, the full variable domain is SQTIHQWPATLVQPVGSPLSLECTVEGTSNPNLYWYRQAAGRGLQLLFYSVGIGQISSEVPQNLSASRPQDRQFILSSKKLLLSDSGFYLCAWGDRGTQHFGDGTRLSIL.

This clone appeared once. The CDR3 DNA reads TGTGCCAGCAGCGGCGGGACTAGCGGATACTACGAGCAGTACTTC. This encodes CASSGGTSGYYEQYF. The V and J genes are TRBV7-2 and TRBJ2-7, with 11 bases fitting TRBD2. Germline CDR1 SGHTA, CDR2 FQGNSA. The CDR3 is made up of 15 amino acids. V trimming: 5 bases; J trimming: 3 bases; junction bases outside the gene matches: 6.

The rearrangement joins TRBV4-2 to TRBJ2-2; maybe TRBD2 (6 bases). The germline V gene encodes CDR1 LGHNA and CDR2 YNFKEQ. V lost 4 bases and J 1 base, leaving 10 bases between the germline ends. CDR3 length: 15 amino acids. The CDR3 spells CASSRRELNTGELFF. CDR3 nucleotide sequence: TGTGCCAGCAGCCGTCGGGAGCTGAACACCGGGGAGCTGTTTTTT.

The rearrangement links TRBV2 to TRBJ2-3, with 7 nucleotides matching TRBD1. The CDR3 contains 12 residues. Germline assignment: CDR1 SNHLY and CDR2 FYNNEI. V trimming: 6 bases; J trimming: 8 bases; junction bases outside the gene matches: 5. The CDR3 nucleotides read TGTGCCAGCAGACAGGGGTTGACTACGCAGTATTTT. It codes for CASRQGLTTQYF.

This clone showed up just once. The genes are TRBV5-4 and TRBJ2-1; 7 nucleotides agree with TRBD2. V dropped 4 bases and J dropped 4; count of bases not matched to a gene: 8. Germline CDR1 reads SGHNT; CDR2 reads YYREEE (reference sequence). This CDR3 region has 15 residues. CDR3 residues: CASSRGLADYNEQFF. DNA for the CDR3: TGTGCCAGCAGCCGAGGGCTAGCGGATTACAATGAGCAGTTCTTC.

V gene TRBV28 combines with J gene TRBJ1-3, with D perhaps TRBD1 (6 bases). CDR1 and CDR2 (germline): MDHEN, SYDVKM. This CDR3 has 15 amino acids. Trimming took 6 bases from V and 0 from J, leaving 12 bases between them. The CDR3 DNA follows: TGTGCCAGCAGACCAGGGGACCTCTCTGGAAACACCATATATTTT. Residues: CASRPGDLSGNTIYF.

This rearrangement joins TRBV11-2 to TRBJ2-2; unclear D gene. There are 13 residues in the CDR3. The germline V gene encodes CDR1 SGHAT and CDR2 FQNNGV. V was cut by 1 base and J by 4 bases, with 4 bases left in between. CDR3 coding DNA: TGTGCCAGCAGCTTAGCAGGCACCGGGGAGCTGTTTTTT. This gives the protein CASSLAGTGELFF.

This sequence joins TRBV28 and TRBJ1-2; possible D gene TRBD1, 6 bases. Trimming cost V 5 bases and J 8 bases, with 21 bases left between them. Germline V gene data show CDR1 as MDHEN and CDR2 as SYDVKM. This CDR3 comprises 15 residues. CDR3 loop: CASSAPTGGFLGYTF. CDR3 DNA sequence: TGTGCCAGCAGTGCCCCCACGGGGGGCTTTCTCGGCTACACCTTC.